This note documents a single T cell receptor beta chain sequence. This specimen comes from a study of blood T cell repertoires in COVID-19. In the study overall: Sources were T cells, B-cell-depleted T cells, or PBMCs; the material itself was cDNA or gDNA.

The Seattle patients joined while their infection was active and were tracked longitudinally afterward. The protocol was immunoSEQ multiplex PCR, while the TCRdb copy is restricted to in-frame clones and leaves out a portion. This sample carries roughly 230,000 clones, around 84% of them seen once, and the ten largest clones take about 11%. The TCR sequence derives from a woman older than 75 with COVID-19, enrolled during active disease. The specimen sequenced was peripheral blood.

CDR3 amino acids: CSAGTANTEAFF. Written as DNA, the CDR3 is TGCAGCGCCGGGACAGCGAACACTGAAGCTTTCTTT. The J gene is TRBJ1-1, the V gene TRBV29-1; 7 bases are shared with TRBD1. CDR1 SQVTM and CDR2 ANQGSEA come from the germline V gene. Trimming took 7 bases from V and 1 from J; bases not matched to a gene: 3. The CDR3 spans 12 residues.